The source of this T cell receptor beta chain is a study of response to subunit inactivated influenza vaccine. Germline V CDR1 and CDR2: DFQATT, SNEGSKA (reference sequence). The CDR3 loop spans 13 amino acids. V lost 2 bases and J lost 3; bases outside the gene matches: 3. Study-wide findings and caveats: There was a suggestion from the authors that each seasonal influenza vaccination recruits few new T cells.

Each CDR3 protein is one row after TCRdb ran MiXCR on the RT-PCR reads. Among hundreds of thousands of distinct CDR3 sequences, less than 20% were seen once, and the ten largest hold 11%. A note on this clonotype: The target antigen is unknown.

The clonotype was recovered from a man in his fifties or sixties who received an inactivated influenza vaccine. Sequenced here: PBMCs from blood, sampled about 5 days after vaccination. The gene calls are TRBV20-1 and TRBJ2-5; 7 nucleotides agree with TRBD2. The DNA for the CDR3 is TGCAGTGCTAGATTTCTAGCGGAAGAGACCCAGTACTTC. Translated, it gives CSARFLAEETQYF.